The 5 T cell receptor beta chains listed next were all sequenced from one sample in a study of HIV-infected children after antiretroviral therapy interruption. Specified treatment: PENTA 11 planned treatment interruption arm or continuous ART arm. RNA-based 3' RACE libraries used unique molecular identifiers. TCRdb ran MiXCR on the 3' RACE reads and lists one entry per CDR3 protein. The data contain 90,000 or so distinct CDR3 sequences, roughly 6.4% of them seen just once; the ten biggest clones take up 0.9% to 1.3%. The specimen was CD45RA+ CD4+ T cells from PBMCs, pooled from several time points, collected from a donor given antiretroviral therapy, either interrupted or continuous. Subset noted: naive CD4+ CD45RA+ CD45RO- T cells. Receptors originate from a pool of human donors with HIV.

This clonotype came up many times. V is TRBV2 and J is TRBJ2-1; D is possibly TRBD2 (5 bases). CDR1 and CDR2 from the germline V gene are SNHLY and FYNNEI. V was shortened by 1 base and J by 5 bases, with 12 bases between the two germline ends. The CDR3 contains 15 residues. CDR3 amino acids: CASSEEVVGDNEQFF. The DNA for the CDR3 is TGTGCCAGCAGTGAAGAGGTAGTGGGAGACAATGAGCAGTTCTTC.

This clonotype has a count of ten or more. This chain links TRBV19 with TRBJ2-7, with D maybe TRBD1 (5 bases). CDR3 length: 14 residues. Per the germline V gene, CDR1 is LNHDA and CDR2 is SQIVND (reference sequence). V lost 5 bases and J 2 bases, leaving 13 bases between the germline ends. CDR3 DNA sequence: TGTGCCAGTAGTTCGGGCAGGGCAACCTACGAGCAGTACTTC. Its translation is CASSSGRATYEQYF.

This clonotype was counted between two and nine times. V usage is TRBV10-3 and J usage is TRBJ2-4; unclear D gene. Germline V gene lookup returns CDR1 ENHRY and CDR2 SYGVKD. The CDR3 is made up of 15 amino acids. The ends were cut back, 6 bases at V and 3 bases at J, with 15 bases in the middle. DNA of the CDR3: TGTGCCATCAGAGGCTCCGACGGCTTCAAAAACATTCAGTACTTC. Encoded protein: CAIRGSDGFKNIQYF.

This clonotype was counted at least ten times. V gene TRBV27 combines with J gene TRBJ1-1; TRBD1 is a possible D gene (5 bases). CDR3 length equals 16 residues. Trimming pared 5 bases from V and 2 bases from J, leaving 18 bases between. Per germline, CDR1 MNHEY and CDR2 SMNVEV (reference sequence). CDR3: CASSPLGTGINTEAFF. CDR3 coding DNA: TGTGCCAGCAGTCCATTGGGGACGGGGATCAACACTGAAGCTTTCTTT.

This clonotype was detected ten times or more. In DNA, the CDR3 is TGTGCCAGCAGCCACCTTAGACGTGCGGGGGTAGACACAGATACGCAGTATTTT. Translated: CASSHLRRAGVDTDTQYF. The chain links TRBV28 to TRBJ2-3, with 7 bases that match TRBD2. Germline loops: CDR1 MDHEN, CDR2 SYDVKM. The CDR3 length is 18 residues. V gave up 6 bases and J gave up 2 bases; unmatched junction bases: 17.